This T cell receptor beta chain was observed in a study of T cells after yellow fever vaccination. TCRdb re-called the 5' RACE reads with MiXCR, one entry per CDR3 protein. The table shows 300,000 or so distinct CDR3 sequences, with around 7.3% occurring only once. Trimming left V 0 bases short and J 5 bases short, with 13 bases between. Germline V gives CDR1 GTSNPN, CDR2 SVGIG (reference sequence). CDR3 length: 15 amino acids. The rearrangement joins TRBV30 to TRBJ1-4, with a tentative D call TRBD1 (6 bases). This clonotype was obtained from a young man who received the YFV17D yellow fever vaccine. Sequences were derived from PBMCs, sampled roughly 47 days after the first yellow fever vaccination. Here the CDR3 reads CAWSVVGGLNEKLFF. CDR3 in DNA: TGTGCCTGGAGTGTAGTCGGGGGCTTAAATGAAAAACTGTTTTTT. The full variable domain, in which reference TRBV30 and TRBJ1-4 provide the parts outside the CDR3, is SQTIHQWPATLVQPVGSPLSLECTVEGTSNPNLYWYRQAAGRGLQLLFYSVGIGQISSEVPQNLSASRPQDRQFILSSKKLLLSDSGFYLCAWSVVGGLNEKLFFGSGTQLSVL.